This T cell receptor (beta chain) emerged from a study of blood T cell repertoires in COVID-19. Study-level background: Both acute and convalescent COVID-19 samples were obtained from the United States, Italy and Spain. PBMCs, B-cell-depleted T cells, or T cells were the source of the cDNA or gDNA that made up the material.

The authors' processing: It was from reference gene primer amplification that nucleated cell counts were estimated. Clones were sequenced by immunoSEQ multiplex PCR, and TCRdb holds only the in-frame ones, with some missing. The V and J calls and clone size are taken from that table; D and trimming were inferred from the DNA. This table holds 200,000 to 250,000 clones, approximately 90% found once. The Seattle patients joined while their infection was active and were tracked longitudinally afterward. The sequence was collected from a woman aged 25 to 39 with COVID-19, enrolled during active disease. The sequencing input was peripheral blood.

The CDR3 reads CASSPSGGFDEQFF. CDR3 bases: TGTGCCAGCAGCCCGTCAGGAGGGTTCGATGAGCAGTTCTTC. The chain has TRBV9 and TRBJ2-1, with TRBD2 as a possible D gene (6 bases). The CDR3 length is 14 residues. V was trimmed by 4 bases and J by 8 bases, leaving 16 bases between them. Germline values: CDR1 SGDLS, CDR2 YYNGEE.